This T cell receptor beta chain was captured in a study of T cell clonotyping in hematopoietic cell transplantation. Whole-study results and caveats: Without cell sorting, CD4 versus CD8 contributions remain unresolved.

Sequencing used immunoSEQ multiplex PCR; TCRdb keeps in-frame clones, though not all of them. The sample shows 40,000 to 45,000 clones, 94% of them seen only once. The count of this clone is one. No antigen is known for it. The CDR3 contains 12 residues. The ends were cut back, 2 bases at V and 13 bases at J, with 12 bases in the middle. Germline lookup yields CDR1 SNHLY and CDR2 FYNNEI. The source of this sequence is a woman in her forties or fifties in good health. Some clones in this sample may be carry-over from other donors' samples. Sequenced material: peripheral blood mononuclear cells. This chain links TRBV2 with TRBJ1-5; D gene uncertain. The CDR3 protein is CASSERAERQHF. In DNA, the CDR3 is TGTGCCAGCAGTGAAAGAGCCGAACGTCAGCATTTT.